The clone carrying this T cell receptor beta chain has just a few counts. This sample is part of a study of T cells in Graves' hyperthyroidism and ophthalmopathy. Germline CDR1 and CDR2: WNHNN and SYGVQD (reference sequence). The CDR3 length is 14 residues. V was cut by 5 bases and J by 2 bases, with 10 bases left in between. Using RNA transcripts as the source, TCR beta CDR3 regions were amplified. In the first-round RT-PCR of the TCR CDR3, the HTBI primer set was used. TCRdb processed the multiplex PCR reads anew with MiXCR; each CDR3 protein has one entry. The sample yields 450,000 to 500,000 distinct CDR3 sequences, around a fifth seen once.

Sequenced sample: blood. This chain connects TRBV10-1 to TRBJ2-1; D may be TRBD1 or TRBD2 (5 bases each). The sequence was collected from a woman between 65 and 79 years old with Graves' ophthalmopathy. The CDR3 sequence: CASSSGPTYNEQFF. The CDR3 bases are TGCGCCAGCAGTTCGGGACCCACCTACAATGAGCAGTTCTTC.